One TCR beta chain is described in this entry. Its antigen is still unknown. The data derive from a study of beta chain features in type 1 diabetes. General study points: Researchers report that Type 1 diabetes patients had moderately but significantly shorter TCRB CDR3s across all four CD4+ subsets.

V was shortened by 5 bases and J by 3 bases, with 14 bases between the two germline ends. The CDR3 is 14 amino acids. In germline, CDR1 is SEHNR, CDR2 FQNEAQ (reference sequence). Every bit of the isolated RNA underwent reverse transcription, so sequencing read expressed TCRB transcripts. Sequencing of naive, central memory and regulatory T cell samples gave an average of around 3.6 million reads. The method was immunoSEQ multiplex PCR; TCRdb's version includes in-frame clones alone and lacks a portion of them. In the table there are more than 250,000 clones, roughly an eighth of which are singletons.

The source material was naive CD4+ T cells from blood. This receptor was obtained from a man aged 25 to 40 with type 1 diabetes. This chain uses TRBV7-9 with TRBJ2-7, with a tentative D call TRBD2 (6 bases). The DNA of the CDR3 is TGTGCCAGCAGCACCGGGACTTTAATCTACGAGCAGTACTTC. Encoded protein: CASSTGTLIYEQYF.